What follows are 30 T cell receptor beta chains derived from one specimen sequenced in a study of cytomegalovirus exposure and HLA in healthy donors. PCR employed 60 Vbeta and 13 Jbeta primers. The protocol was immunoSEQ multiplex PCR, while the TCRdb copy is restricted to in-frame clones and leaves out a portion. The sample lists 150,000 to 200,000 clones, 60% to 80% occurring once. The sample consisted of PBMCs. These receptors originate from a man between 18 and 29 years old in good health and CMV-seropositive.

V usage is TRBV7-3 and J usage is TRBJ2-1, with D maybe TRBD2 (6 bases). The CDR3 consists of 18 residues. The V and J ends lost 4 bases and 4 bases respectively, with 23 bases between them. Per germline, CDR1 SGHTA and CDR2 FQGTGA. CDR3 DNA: TGTGCCAGCAGCTCCCCGACTAGTTCTCGTGGAGCGTACAATGAGCAGTTCTTC. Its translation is CASSSPTSSRGAYNEQFF.

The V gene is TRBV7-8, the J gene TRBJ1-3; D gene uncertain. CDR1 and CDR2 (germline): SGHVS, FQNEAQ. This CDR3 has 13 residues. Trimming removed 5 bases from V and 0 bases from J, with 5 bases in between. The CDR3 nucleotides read TGTGCCAGCAGCCAGTCCTCTGGAAACACCATATATTTT. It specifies CASSQSSGNTIYF.

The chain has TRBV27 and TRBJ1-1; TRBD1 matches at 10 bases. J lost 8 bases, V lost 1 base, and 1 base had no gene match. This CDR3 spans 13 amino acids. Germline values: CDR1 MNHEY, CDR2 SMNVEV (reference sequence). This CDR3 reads CASSLWGQGEAFF. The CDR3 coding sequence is TGTGCCAGCAGTTTATGGGGACAGGGGGAAGCTTTCTTT.

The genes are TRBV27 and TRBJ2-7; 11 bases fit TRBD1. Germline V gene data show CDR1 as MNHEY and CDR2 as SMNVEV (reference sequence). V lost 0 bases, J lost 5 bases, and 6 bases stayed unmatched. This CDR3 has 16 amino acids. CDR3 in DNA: TGTGCCAGCAGTTTATCGATCGGGACAGGGGGACACGAGCAGTACTTC. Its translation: CASSLSIGTGGHEQYF.

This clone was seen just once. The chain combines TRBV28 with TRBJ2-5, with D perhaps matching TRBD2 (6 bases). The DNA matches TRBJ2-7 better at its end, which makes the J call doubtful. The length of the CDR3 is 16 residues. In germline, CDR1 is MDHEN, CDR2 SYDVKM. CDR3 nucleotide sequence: TGTGCCAGCAGTTTATCCGGGGGAAATGCTATCTACGAGCAGTACTTC. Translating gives CASSLSGGNAIYEQYF.

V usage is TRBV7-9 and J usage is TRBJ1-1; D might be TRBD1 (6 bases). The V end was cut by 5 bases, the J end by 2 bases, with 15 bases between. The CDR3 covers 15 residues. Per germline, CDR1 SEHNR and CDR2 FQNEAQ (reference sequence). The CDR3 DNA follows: TGTGCCAGCAGCACACTACAGGGTAGTAACACTGAAGCTTTCTTT. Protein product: CASSTLQGSNTEAFF.

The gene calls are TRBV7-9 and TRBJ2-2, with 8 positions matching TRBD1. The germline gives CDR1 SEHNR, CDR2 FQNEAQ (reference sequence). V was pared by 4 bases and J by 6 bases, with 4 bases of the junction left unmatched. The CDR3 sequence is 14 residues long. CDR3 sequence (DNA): TGTGCCAGCAGCTGGACAGGGAGCCCCGGGGAGCTGTTTTTT. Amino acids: CASSWTGSPGELFF. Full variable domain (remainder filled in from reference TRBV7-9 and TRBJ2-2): DTGVSQNPRHKITKRGQNVTFRCDPISEHNRLYWYRQTLGQGPEFLTYFQNEAQLEKSRLLSDRFSAERPKGSFSTLEIQRTEQGDSAMYLCASSWTGSPGELFFGEGSRLTVL.

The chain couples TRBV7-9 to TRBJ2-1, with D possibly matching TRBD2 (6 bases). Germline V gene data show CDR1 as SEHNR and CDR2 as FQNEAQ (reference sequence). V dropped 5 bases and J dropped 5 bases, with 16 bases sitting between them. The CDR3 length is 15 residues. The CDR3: CASSQAPSANNEQFF. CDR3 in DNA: TGTGCCAGCAGCCAAGCGCCTAGCGCAAACAATGAGCAGTTCTTC.

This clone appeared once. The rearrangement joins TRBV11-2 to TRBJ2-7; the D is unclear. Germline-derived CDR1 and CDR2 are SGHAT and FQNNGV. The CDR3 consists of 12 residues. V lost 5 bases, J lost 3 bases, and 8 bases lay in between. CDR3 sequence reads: CASSPRLYEQYF. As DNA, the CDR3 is TGTGCCAGCAGCCCCCGTCTCTACGAGCAGTACTTC.

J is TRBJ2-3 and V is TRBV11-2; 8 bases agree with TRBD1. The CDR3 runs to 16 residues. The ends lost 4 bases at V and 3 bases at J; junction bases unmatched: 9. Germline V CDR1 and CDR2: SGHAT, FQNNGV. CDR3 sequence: CASSWDRKIATDTQYF. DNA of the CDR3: TGTGCCAGCAGCTGGGACAGGAAGATTGCAACAGATACGCAGTATTTT.

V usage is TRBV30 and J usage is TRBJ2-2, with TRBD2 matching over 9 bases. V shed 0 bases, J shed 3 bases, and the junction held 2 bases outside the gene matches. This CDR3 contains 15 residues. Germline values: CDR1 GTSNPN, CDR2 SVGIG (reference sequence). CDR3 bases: TGTGCCTGGAGTGTAAGGACTAGCGACACCGGGGAGCTGTTTTTT. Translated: CAWSVRTSDTGELFF.

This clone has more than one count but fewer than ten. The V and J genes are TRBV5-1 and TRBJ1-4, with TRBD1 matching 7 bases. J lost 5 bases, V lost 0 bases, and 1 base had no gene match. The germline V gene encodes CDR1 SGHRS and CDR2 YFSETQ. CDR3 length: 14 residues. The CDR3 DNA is TGCGCCAGCAGCTTGGGGGACAGAAATGAAAAACTGTTTTTT. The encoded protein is CASSLGDRNEKLFF.

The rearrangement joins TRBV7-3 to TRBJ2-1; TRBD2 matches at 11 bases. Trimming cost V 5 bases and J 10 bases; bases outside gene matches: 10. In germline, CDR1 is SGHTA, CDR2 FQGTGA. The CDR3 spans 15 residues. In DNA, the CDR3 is TGTGCCAGCAGCATACTAGCGGGAGTGACCGGGGAGCAGTTCTTC. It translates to CASSILAGVTGEQFF.

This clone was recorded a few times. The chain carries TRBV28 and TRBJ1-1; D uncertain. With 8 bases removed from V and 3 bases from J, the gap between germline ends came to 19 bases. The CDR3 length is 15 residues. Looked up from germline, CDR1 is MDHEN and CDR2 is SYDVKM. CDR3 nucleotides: TGTGCCAGCGGAGAGAACCAGTTGGTTGACACTGAAGCTTTCTTT. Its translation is CASGENQLVDTEAFF.

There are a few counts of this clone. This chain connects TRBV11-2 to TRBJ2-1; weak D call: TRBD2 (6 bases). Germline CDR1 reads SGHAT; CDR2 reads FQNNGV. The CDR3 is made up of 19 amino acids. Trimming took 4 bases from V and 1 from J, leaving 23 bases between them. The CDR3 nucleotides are TGTGCCAGCAGCTCCCCTGTGGGGGGTCTAGTTTCGTCCTACAATGAGCAGTTCTTC. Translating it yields CASSSPVGGLVSSYNEQFF. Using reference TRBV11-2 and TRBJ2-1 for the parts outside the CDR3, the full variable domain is EAGVAQSPRYKIIEKRQSVAFWCNPISGHATLYWYQQILGQGPKLLIQFQNNGVVDDSQLPKDRFSAERLKGVDSTLKIQPAKLEDSAVYLCASSSPVGGLVSSYNEQFFGPGTRLTVL.

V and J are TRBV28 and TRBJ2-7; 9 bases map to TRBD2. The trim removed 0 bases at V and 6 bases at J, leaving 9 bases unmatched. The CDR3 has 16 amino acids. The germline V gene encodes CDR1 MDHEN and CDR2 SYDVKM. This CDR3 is CASSLWGVAGESEQYF. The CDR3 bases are TGTGCCAGCAGTTTATGGGGAGTAGCGGGAGAAAGCGAGCAGTACTTC.

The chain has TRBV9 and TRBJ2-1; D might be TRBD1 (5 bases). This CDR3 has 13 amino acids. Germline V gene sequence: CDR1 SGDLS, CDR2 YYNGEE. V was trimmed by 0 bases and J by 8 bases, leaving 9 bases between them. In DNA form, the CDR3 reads TGTGCCAGCAGCGTAGCGGCAGGGTATGAGCAGTTCTTC. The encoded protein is CASSVAAGYEQFF.

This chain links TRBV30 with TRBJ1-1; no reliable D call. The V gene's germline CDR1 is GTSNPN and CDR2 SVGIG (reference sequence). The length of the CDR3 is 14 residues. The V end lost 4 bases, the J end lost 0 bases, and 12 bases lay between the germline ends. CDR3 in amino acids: CAWIRLGVNTEAFF. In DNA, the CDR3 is TGTGCCTGGATCCGCTTGGGCGTGAACACTGAAGCTTTCTTT. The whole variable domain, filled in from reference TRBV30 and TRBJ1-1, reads SQTIHQWPATLVQPVGSPLSLECTVEGTSNPNLYWYRQAAGRGLQLLFYSVGIGQISSEVPQNLSASRPQDRQFILSSKKLLLSDSGFYLCAWIRLGVNTEAFFGQGTRLTVV.

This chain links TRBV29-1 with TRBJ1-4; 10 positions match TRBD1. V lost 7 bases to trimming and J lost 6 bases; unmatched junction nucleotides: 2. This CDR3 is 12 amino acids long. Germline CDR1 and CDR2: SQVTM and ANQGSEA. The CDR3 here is CSGGQGYEKLFF. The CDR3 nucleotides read TGCAGCGGGGGACAGGGGTATGAAAAACTGTTTTTT.

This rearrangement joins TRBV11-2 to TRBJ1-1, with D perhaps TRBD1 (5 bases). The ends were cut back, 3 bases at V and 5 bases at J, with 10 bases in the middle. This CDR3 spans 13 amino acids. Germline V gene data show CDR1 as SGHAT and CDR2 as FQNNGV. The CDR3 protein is CASSFEGRTEAFF. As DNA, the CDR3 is TGTGCCAGCAGCTTCGAGGGGAGGACTGAAGCTTTCTTT.

CDR3 protein: CASRGAGGVHEQYF. CDR3 DNA: TGTGCCAGCAGGGGTGCGGGAGGTGTCCACGAGCAGTACTTC. This sequence joins TRBV28 and TRBJ2-7, with 8 bases lining up with TRBD2. Germline V gene lookup returns CDR1 MDHEN and CDR2 SYDVKM. CDR3 length: 14 amino acids. Trimming removed 6 bases from V and 5 bases from J; junction bases left unmatched: 9. The full variable domain, completed using reference TRBV28 and TRBJ2-7, is DVKVTQSSRYLVKRTGEKVFLECVQDMDHENMFWYRQDPGLGLRLIYFSYDVKMKEKGDIPEGYSVSREKKERFSLILESASTNQTSMYLCASRGAGGVHEQYFGPGTRLTVT.

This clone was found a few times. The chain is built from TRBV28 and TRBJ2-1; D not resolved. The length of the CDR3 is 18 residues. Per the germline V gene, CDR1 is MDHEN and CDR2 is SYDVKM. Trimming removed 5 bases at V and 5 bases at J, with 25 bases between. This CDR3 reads CASSPARPEEPGDNEQFF. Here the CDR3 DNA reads TGTGCCAGCAGTCCCGCGCGGCCCGAAGAACCCGGCGACAATGAGCAGTTCTTC.

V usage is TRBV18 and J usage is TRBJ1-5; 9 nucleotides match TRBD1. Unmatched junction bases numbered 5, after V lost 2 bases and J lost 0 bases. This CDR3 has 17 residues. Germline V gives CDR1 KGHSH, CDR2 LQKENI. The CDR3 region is CASSPTGQGSSNQPQHF. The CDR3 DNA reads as TGTGCCAGCTCACCAACGGGACAGGGCTCTAGCAATCAGCCCCAGCATTTT.

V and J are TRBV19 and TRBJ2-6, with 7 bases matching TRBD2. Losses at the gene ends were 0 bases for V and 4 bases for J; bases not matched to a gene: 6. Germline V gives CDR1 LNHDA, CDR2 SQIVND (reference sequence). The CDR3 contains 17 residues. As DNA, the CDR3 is TGTGCCAGTAGTATAGATGGGGGGGACCCCGGGGCCAACGTCCTGACTTTC. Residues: CASSIDGGDPGANVLTF.

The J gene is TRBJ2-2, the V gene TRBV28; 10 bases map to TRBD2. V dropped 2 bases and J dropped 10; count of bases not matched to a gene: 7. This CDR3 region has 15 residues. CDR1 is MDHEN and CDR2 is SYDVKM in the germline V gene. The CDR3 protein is CASSLPLAGVVELFF. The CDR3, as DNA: TGTGCCAGCAGTTTACCCCTAGCGGGAGTTGTGGAGCTGTTTTTT.

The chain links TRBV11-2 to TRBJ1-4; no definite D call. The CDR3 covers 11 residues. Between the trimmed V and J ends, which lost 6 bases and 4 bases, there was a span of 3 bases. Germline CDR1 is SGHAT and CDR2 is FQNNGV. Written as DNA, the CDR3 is TGTGCCAGCAGGAGTAATGAAAAACTGTTTTTT. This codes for CASRSNEKLFF.

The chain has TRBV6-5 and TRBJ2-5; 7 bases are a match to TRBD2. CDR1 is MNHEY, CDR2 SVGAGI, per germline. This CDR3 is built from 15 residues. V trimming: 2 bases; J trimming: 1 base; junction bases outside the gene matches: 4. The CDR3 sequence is CASSYTSSGQETQYF. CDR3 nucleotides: TGTGCCAGCAGTTACACGTCTAGCGGCCAAGAGACCCAGTACTTC.

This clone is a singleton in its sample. The CDR3 is CASSQERLAYEQYF. DNA of the CDR3: TGTGCCAGCAGCCAAGAAAGACTAGCCTACGAGCAGTACTTC. This rearrangement joins TRBV4-2 to TRBJ2-7; D may be TRBD2 (6 bases). Looked up from germline, CDR1 is LGHNA and CDR2 is YNFKEQ. V was cut by 0 bases and J by 2 bases, with 8 bases left in between. The CDR3 is 14 residues long.

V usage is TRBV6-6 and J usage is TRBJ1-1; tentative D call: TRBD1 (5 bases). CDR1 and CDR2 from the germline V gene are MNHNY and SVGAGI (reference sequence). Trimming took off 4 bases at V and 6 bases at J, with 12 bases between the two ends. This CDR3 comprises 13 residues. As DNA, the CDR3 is TGTGCCAGCAGTTCCAGACAGCCCCCTGAAGCTTTCTTT. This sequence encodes CASSSRQPPEAFF.

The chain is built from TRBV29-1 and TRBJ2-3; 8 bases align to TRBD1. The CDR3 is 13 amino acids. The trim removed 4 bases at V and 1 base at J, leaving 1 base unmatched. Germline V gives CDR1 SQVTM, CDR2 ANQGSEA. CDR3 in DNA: TGCAGCGTTGCCAGGGGGCGCACAGATACGCAGTATTTT. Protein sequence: CSVARGRTDTQYF.